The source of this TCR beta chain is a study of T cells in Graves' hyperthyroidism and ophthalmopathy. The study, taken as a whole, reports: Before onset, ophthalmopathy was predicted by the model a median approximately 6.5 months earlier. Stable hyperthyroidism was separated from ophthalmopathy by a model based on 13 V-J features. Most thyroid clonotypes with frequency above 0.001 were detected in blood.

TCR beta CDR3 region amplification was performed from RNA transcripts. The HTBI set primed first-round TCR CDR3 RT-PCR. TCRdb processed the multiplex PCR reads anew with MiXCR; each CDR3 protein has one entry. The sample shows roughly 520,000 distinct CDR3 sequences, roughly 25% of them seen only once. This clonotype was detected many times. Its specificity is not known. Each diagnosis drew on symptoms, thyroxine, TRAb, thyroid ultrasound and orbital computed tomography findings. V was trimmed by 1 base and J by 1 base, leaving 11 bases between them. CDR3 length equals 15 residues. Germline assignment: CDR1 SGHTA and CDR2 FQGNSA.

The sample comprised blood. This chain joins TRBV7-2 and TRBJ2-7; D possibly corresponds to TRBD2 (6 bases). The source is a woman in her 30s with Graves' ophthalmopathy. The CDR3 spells CASSLGWDFSYEQYF. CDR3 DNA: TGTGCCAGCAGCTTAGGGTGGGACTTTTCCTACGAGCAGTACTTC. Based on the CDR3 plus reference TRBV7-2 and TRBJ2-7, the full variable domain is GAGVSQSPSNKVTEKGKDVELRCDPISGHTALYWYRQSLGQGLEFLIYFQGNSAPDKSGLPSDRFSAERTGGSVSTLTIQRTQQEDSAVYLCASSLGWDFSYEQYFGPGTRLTVT.